These 16 T cell receptor beta chains were all obtained from the same sample, sequenced in a study of blood T cell repertoires in COVID-19. Clones were sequenced by immunoSEQ multiplex PCR, and TCRdb holds only the in-frame ones, with some missing. The table lists over 55,000 clones, 65% to 85% of them singletons. Sequencing was performed on peripheral blood. Source of these receptors: a man in his forties or fifties with active COVID-19.

The rearrangement links TRBV9 to TRBJ1-6, with D unresolved. Trimming stripped 0 bases from V and 8 bases from J, with 15 bases between. The V gene's germline CDR1 is SGDLS and CDR2 YYNGEE. The CDR3 is 16 amino acids. The CDR3 protein is CASSVDSRPYYSPLHF. CDR3 DNA sequence: TGTGCCAGCAGCGTAGACTCCCGCCCTTACTATTCACCCCTCCACTTT.

This clone has a handful of counts. The gene calls are TRBV5-4 and TRBJ2-3; 11 bases are shared with TRBD1. This CDR3 has 15 amino acids. Looked up from germline, CDR1 is SGHNT and CDR2 is YYREEE (reference sequence). The V and J ends lost 6 bases and 4 bases, in that order; junction bases with no gene match: 7. This chain's CDR3 is CASISPGQGADTQYF. The CDR3 DNA reads as TGTGCCAGCATCTCCCCGGGACAGGGGGCAGATACGCAGTATTTT.

The J gene is TRBJ2-3, the V gene TRBV7-2; 8 bases are shared with TRBD2. Germline V CDR1 and CDR2: SGHTA, FQGNSA. This CDR3 region has 15 residues. J lost 4 bases, V lost 3 bases, and 6 bases had no gene match. This CDR3 is CASSFYGRASDTQYF. The CDR3 coding sequence is TGTGCCAGCAGCTTCTACGGGAGGGCCTCAGATACGCAGTATTTT.

V is TRBV28 and J is TRBJ2-7, with TRBD2 matching over 8 bases. CDR3 length: 14 amino acids. V was pared by 8 bases and J by 2 bases, with 8 bases of the junction left unmatched. Germline V lookup: CDR1 MDHEN, CDR2 SYDVKM. CDR3 region: CASRKAGRAYEQYF. DNA of the CDR3: TGTGCCAGCCGTAAGGCCGGGAGGGCCTACGAGCAGTACTTC. The entire variable domain, with the rest obtained from reference TRBV28 and TRBJ2-7, is as follows: DVKVTQSSRYLVKRTGEKVFLECVQDMDHENMFWYRQDPGLGLRLIYFSYDVKMKEKGDIPEGYSVSREKKERFSLILESASTNQTSMYLCASRKAGRAYEQYFGPGTRLTVT.

J is TRBJ2-1 and V is TRBV6-2 or TRBV6-3; tentatively, D is TRBD2 (5 bases). CDR1 is MNHEY and CDR2 is SVGEGT in the germline V gene. This CDR3 comprises 13 residues. Trimming removed 0 bases at V and 8 bases at J, with 8 bases between. As DNA, the CDR3 is TGTGCCAGCAGTTACTCACTAGATCATGAGCAGTTCTTC. Its translation is CASSYSLDHEQFF.

This chain joins TRBV19 and TRBJ2-7; 7 nucleotides match TRBD1. Germline V gene data show CDR1 as LNHDA and CDR2 as SQIVND (reference sequence). J lost 1 base, V lost 6 bases, and 3 bases had no gene match. The CDR3 loop spans 13 amino acids. The CDR3 DNA sequence: TGTGCCAGTAGGGGGACAGATTCCTACGAGCAGTACTTC. Amino acid sequence: CASRGTDSYEQYF.

The chain joins TRBV6-6 to TRBJ2-7; 7 bases line up with TRBD2. V lost 2 bases to trimming and J lost 4 bases; unmatched junction nucleotides: 11. The CDR3 extends over 16 amino acids. CDR1 is MNHNY, CDR2 SVGAGI, per germline (reference sequence). The CDR3 DNA is TGTGCCAGCAGTTACCCCCAGGGCGCGGGGGAGTACGAGCAGTACTTC. This translates into CASSYPQGAGEYEQYF.

This chain connects TRBV5-4 to TRBJ2-5; D uncertain. V lost 1 base, J lost 0 bases, and 4 bases lay in between. This CDR3 is 13 amino acids long. Germline V gives CDR1 SGHNT, CDR2 YYREEE (reference sequence). The chain's CDR3 is CASSLQYQETQYF. CDR3 nucleotide sequence: TGTGCCAGCAGCTTGCAATACCAAGAGACCCAGTACTTC.

The gene calls are TRBV6-6 and TRBJ2-5, with 9 bases that match TRBD2. This CDR3 has 16 residues. V lost 8 bases and J lost 1; bases outside the gene matches: 11. Germline CDR1 and CDR2: MNHNY and SVGAGI (reference sequence). The CDR3 DNA reads as TGTGCCAGCGGAGACAGCGGGAGGTGGGTCCAAGAGACCCAGTACTTC. This sequence encodes CASGDSGRWVQETQYF.

This chain uses TRBV21-1 with TRBJ2-7; TRBD2, the table's D call, was not compared with the DNA. TRBV21-1 is tagged as a pseudogene. The CDR3 is 13 amino acids. In DNA, the CDR3 is TGTGTCATGCACGTGGGAGAGACCTACGAGCAGTACTTC. The encoded protein is CVMHVGETYEQYF.

This clone was detected only a few times. The chain is built from TRBV4-1 and TRBJ1-6; D unclear. CDR1 is MGHRA and CDR2 is YSYEKL in the germline V gene. CDR3 size: 16 residues. V shed 1 base and J shed 0 bases, with 7 bases lying between them. This CDR3 reads CASSQGPSSYNSPLHF. The CDR3 DNA sequence: TGCGCCAGCAGCCAAGGACCTAGCTCCTATAATTCACCCCTCCACTTT.

The rearrangement links TRBV11-2 to TRBJ2-3; D might be TRBD2 (5 bases). Germline lookup yields CDR1 SGHAT and CDR2 FQNNGV. CDR3 length: 16 amino acids. V lost 4 bases and J lost 10, with 24 bases in between. CDR3 region: CASSSLRSRPRTAQYF. CDR3 DNA: TGTGCCAGCAGCTCCTTAAGGTCTCGACCGCGGACTGCGCAGTATTTT.

The count of this clone is one. J is TRBJ1-1 and V is TRBV25-1; no reliable D call. The CDR3 loop spans 14 amino acids. V was shortened by 6 bases and J by 1 base, with 12 bases between the two germline ends. The germline V gene encodes CDR1 MGHDK and CDR2 SYGVNS. CDR3 amino acids: CASSAGEWNTEAFF. The CDR3 nucleotides read TGTGCCAGCAGCGCCGGGGAGTGGAACACTGAAGCTTTCTTT.

The chain uses TRBV4-3 and TRBJ2-1, with 8 bases aligning to TRBD2. This CDR3 spans 17 amino acids. The J segment lost 0 bases and the V segment lost 0 bases, leaving 4 bases of the junction unmatched. CDR1 LGHNA and CDR2 YSLEER come from the germline V gene. CDR3 nucleotide sequence: TGCGCCAGCAGCCAAGAGCTAGCGGGTAGCTCCTACAATGAGCAGTTCTTC. Its protein product is CASSQELAGSSYNEQFF.

V is TRBV3-1 (or the pseudogene TRBV3-2) and J is TRBJ1-3; 9 nucleotides align to TRBD1. Germline CDR1 is LGHDT and CDR2 is YNNKEL (reference sequence). The CDR3 is 15 residues long. Trimming at V came to 6 bases and at J to 4 bases, leaving 7 bases not matched to a gene. CDR3 loop: CASSQQGAAGNTIYF. The CDR3 DNA follows: TGTGCCAGCAGTCAACAGGGGGCAGCAGGAAACACCATATATTTT.

The chain recombines TRBV28 with TRBJ2-7; a possible D gene is TRBD1 (5 bases). CDR1 and CDR2 (germline): MDHEN, SYDVKM. The CDR3 totals 19 residues. The V and J ends lost 6 bases and 1 base respectively, with 28 bases between them. DNA for the CDR3: TGTGCCAGCAGCGAAGCCGGTGGCAGGGTAGGGCGGACATCCTACGAGCAGTACTTC. It specifies CASSEAGGRVGRTSYEQYF.